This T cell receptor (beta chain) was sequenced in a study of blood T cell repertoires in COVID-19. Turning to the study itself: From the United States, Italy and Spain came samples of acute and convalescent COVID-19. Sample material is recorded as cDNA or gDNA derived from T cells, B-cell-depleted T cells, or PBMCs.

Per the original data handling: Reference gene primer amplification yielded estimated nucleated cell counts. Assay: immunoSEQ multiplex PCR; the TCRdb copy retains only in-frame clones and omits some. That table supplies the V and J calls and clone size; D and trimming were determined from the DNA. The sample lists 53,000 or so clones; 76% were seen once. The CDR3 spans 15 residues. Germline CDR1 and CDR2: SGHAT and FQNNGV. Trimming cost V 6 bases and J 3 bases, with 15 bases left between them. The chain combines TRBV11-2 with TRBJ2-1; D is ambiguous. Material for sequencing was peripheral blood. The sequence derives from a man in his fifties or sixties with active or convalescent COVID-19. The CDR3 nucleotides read TGTGCCAGCAGTTCCCCACCTGAGTTCTACAATGAGCAGTTCTTC. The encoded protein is CASSSPPEFYNEQFF.